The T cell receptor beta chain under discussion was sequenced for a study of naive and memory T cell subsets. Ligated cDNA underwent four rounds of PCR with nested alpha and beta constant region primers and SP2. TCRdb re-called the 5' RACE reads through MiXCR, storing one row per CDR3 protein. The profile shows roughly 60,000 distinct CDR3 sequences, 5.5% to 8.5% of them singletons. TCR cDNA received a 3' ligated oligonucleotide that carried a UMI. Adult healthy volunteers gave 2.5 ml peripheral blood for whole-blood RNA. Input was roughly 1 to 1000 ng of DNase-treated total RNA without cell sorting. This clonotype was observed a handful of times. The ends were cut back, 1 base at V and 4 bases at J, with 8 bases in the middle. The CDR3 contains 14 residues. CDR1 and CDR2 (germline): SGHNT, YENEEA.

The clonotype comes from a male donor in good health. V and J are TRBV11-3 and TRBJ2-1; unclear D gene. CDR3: CASSLGAGYNEQFF. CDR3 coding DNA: TGTGCCAGCAGCTTAGGGGCAGGATACAATGAGCAGTTCTTC.